Following are 5 T cell receptor beta chains from one sample sequenced in a study of vaccination effects on CD4 cells after COVID-19. Clones were read by immunoSEQ multiplex PCR, and TCRdb kept only the in-frame ones, dropping some. This sample has around 45,000 clones; roughly three quarters occur once, and the top ten carry over 9.5%. CD4+ T cells were isolated after about eleven days of culture. Antigen specificity for these receptors is unknown. The source material was CD4+ T cells from PBMCs cultured without peptide, sampled before COVID-19 vaccination. Receptors were obtained from a human donor who had a prior SARS-CoV-2 infection.

This clone has just a few counts. The chain uses TRBV9 and TRBJ2-1, with D perhaps TRBD1 (6 bases). Germline V lookup: CDR1 SGDLS, CDR2 YYNGEE. The CDR3 runs to 14 residues. V was shortened by 4 bases and J by 4 bases, with 12 bases between the two germline ends. CDR3 DNA: TGTGCCAGCAGCCCCGGGACAACTTACAATGAGCAGTTCTTC. This gives the protein CASSPGTTYNEQFF.

This clone has more than one count but fewer than ten. The CDR3 DNA sequence: TGTGCCAGCAGCTTTAGGCAGGGAAGGACCGGGGAGCTGTTTTTT. Translated: CASSFRQGRTGELFF. The chain uses TRBV7-9 and TRBJ2-2, with D maybe TRBD1 (5 bases). CDR3 length: 15 amino acids. V lost 3 bases and J 5 bases, leaving 13 bases between the germline ends. Germline V gives CDR1 SEHNR, CDR2 FQNEAQ (reference sequence).

This chain joins TRBV5-4 and TRBJ2-5; 11 positions agree with TRBD1. The CDR3 extends over 15 amino acids. Trimming took 4 bases from V and 3 from J; bases not matched to a gene: 5. Looked up from germline, CDR1 is SGHNT and CDR2 is YYREEE (reference sequence). The CDR3 spells CASSAGTGGEETQYF. CDR3 DNA: TGTGCCAGCAGCGCAGGGACAGGGGGGGAAGAGACCCAGTACTTC.

The gene calls are TRBV5-4 and TRBJ2-7, with D uncertain. There are 13 residues in the CDR3. With 4 bases removed from V and 1 base from J, the gap between germline ends came to 9 bases. Germline values: CDR1 SGHNT, CDR2 YYREEE (reference sequence). The CDR3 DNA follows: TGTGCCAGCAGCGAAGAGGAATCCTACGAGCAGTACTTC. Protein product: CASSEEESYEQYF. The full variable domain, rest sourced from reference TRBV5-4 and TRBJ2-7, is ETGVTQSPTHLIKTRGQQVTLRCSSQSGHNTVSWYQQALGQGPQFIFQYYREEENGRGNFPPRFSGLQFPNYSSELNVNALELDDSALYLCASSEEESYEQYFGPGTRLTVT.

The chain carries TRBV5-1 and TRBJ2-3; unclear D gene. Trimming removed 1 base from V and 5 bases from J, with 5 bases in between. There are 12 residues in the CDR3. CDR1 and CDR2 (germline): SGHRS, YFSETQ. CDR3 sequence reads: CASSLMGDTQYF. DNA of the CDR3: TGCGCCAGCAGCTTGATGGGAGATACGCAGTATTTT.